A single sample gave rise to the 6 T cell receptor beta chains below, sequenced in a study of CD8+ T cells in alopecia areata. Sequencing templates came from extracted RNA that was reverse transcribed into cDNA. Sequencing was performed with immunoSEQ multiplex PCR; in TCRdb, only in-frame clones are kept and a portion is missing. The sample holds about 200,000 clones, about 64% seen once. Treatment in this sample: oral pan-JAK inhibitor, 5-10 mg twice daily. Sequenced material: CD4+ T cells sorted from blood, taken at week 4, from a patient treated with tofacitinib. The receptors stem from a human donor with alopecia areata.

This clone has only one observation. The chain has TRBV10-3 and TRBJ2-1; 8 bases match TRBD2. This CDR3 contains 14 residues. Germline assignment: CDR1 ENHRY and CDR2 SYGVKD. V lost 0 bases and J lost 9; bases outside the gene matches: 4. CDR3 DNA: TGTGCCATCAGTGAGTCAGGACTAGCCCCTGAGCAGTTCTTC. Translated: CAISESGLAPEQFF.

In this sample, this clone turned up a few times. The chain uses TRBV7-9 and TRBJ1-1; D unresolved. Trimming cost V 1 base and J 6 bases, with 9 bases left between them. CDR1 SEHNR and CDR2 FQNEAQ come from the germline V gene (reference sequence). The CDR3 is 13 amino acids. CDR3 DNA: TGTGCCAGCAGCTTAGATGGGTTCGCTGAAGCTTTCTTT. Protein sequence: CASSLDGFAEAFF.

This clone was recorded a few times. This sequence joins TRBV29-1 and TRBJ1-2; TRBD1 matches 7 bases. V lost 2 bases and J lost 8; bases outside the gene matches: 5. CDR1 is SQVTM, CDR2 ANQGSEA, per germline. CDR3 length: 12 amino acids. The DNA for the CDR3 is TGCAGCGTTGAATACCCCAGGGGGGGCTACACCTTC. Protein sequence: CSVEYPRGGYTF.

This rearrangement joins TRBV29-1 to TRBJ2-5; unclear D gene. The CDR3 has 13 residues. Germline V gene sequence: CDR1 SQVTM, CDR2 ANQGSEA. Trimming pared 2 bases from V and 0 bases from J, leaving 7 bases between. CDR3 amino acids: CSVERQDQETQYF. The CDR3 DNA sequence: TGCAGCGTTGAACGTCAGGACCAAGAGACCCAGTACTTC.

This clone has only a few counts. The chain joins TRBV29-1 to TRBJ2-5, with 8 bases fitting TRBD2. The CDR3 contains 12 residues. Germline CDR1 is SQVTM and CDR2 is ANQGSEA. The ends lost 6 bases at V and 4 bases at J; junction bases unmatched: 4. In nucleotides, the CDR3 is TGCAGCGTGATGCGGGGGGTAGAGACCCAGTACTTC. It yields the protein CSVMRGVETQYF. The full variable domain, in which reference TRBV29-1 and TRBJ2-5 provide the parts outside the CDR3, is SAVISQKPSRDICQRGTSLTIQCQVDSQVTMMFWYRQQPGQSLTLIATANQGSEATYESGFVIDKFPISRPNLTFSTLTVSNMSPEDSSIYLCSVMRGVETQYFGPGTRLLVL.

The chain links TRBV20-1 to TRBJ1-1; TRBD1 might be the D (6 bases). The CDR3 has 11 residues. Germline V gives CDR1 DFQATT, CDR2 SNEGSKA (reference sequence). V was shortened by 8 bases and J by 3 bases, with 10 bases between the two germline ends. CDR3 region: CSIQGYTEAFF. The CDR3 nucleotides are TGCAGTATACAGGGTTACACTGAAGCTTTCTTT.